This T cell receptor (beta chain) was captured in a study of cytomegalovirus exposure and HLA in healthy donors. Worth noting for this clone: The antigen remains undetermined.

PCR primers comprised 60 Vbeta and 13 Jbeta primers. The repertoire was sequenced with immunoSEQ multiplex PCR; TCRdb's copy has only in-frame clones and lacks some. The sample holds some 160,000 clones; roughly 85% are singletons and the top ten take 3% to 3.5%. CDR3 length equals 14 residues. The ends were cut back, 2 bases at V and 5 bases at J, with 9 bases in the middle. Germline V gene sequence: CDR1 MDHEN, CDR2 SYDVKM. Study-level findings and limits: In an earlier analysis, about 87% or about 30%: the productive usage of most TCR beta V segments. Some V segments (TRBV6-2 and TRBV6-3 among them) were excluded as indistinguishable. Some TCR beta chains (about 180 of them) were listed as cytomegalovirus-associated. Several of the most significant clusters were apparently associated with common viral pathogens in a later analysis.

V and J are TRBV28 and TRBJ2-2, with D perhaps TRBD2 (5 bases). Sequencing input: PBMCs. The TCR originated in a male donor in good health and CMV-seronegative. The CDR3 DNA follows: TGTGCCAGCAGTTTAACGGGGTTAACCGGGGAGCTGTTTTTT. Residues: CASSLTGLTGELFF.